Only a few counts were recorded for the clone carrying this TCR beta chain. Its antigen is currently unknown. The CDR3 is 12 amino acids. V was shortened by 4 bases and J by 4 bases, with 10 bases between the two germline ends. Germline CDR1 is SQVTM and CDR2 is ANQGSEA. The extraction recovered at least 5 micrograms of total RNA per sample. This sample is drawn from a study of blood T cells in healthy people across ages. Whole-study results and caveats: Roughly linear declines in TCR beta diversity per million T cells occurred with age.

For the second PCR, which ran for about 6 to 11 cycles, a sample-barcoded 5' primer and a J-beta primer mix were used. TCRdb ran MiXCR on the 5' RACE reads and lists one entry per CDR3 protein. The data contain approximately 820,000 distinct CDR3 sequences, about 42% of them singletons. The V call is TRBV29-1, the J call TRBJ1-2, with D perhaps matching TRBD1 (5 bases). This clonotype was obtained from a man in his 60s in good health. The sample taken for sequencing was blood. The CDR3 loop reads CSVVEGSYGYTF. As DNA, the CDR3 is TGCAGCGTTGTTGAGGGGAGCTATGGCTACACCTTC. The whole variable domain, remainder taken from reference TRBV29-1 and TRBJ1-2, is SAVISQKPSRDICQRGTSLTIQCQVDSQVTMMFWYRQQPGQSLTLIATANQGSEATYESGFVIDKFPISRPNLTFSTLTVSNMSPEDSSIYLCSVVEGSYGYTFGSGTRLTVV.